This entry describes one TCR beta chain. Original methodology: Reference gene primers were amplified, and this amplification served to estimate nucleated cell counts. Assay: immunoSEQ multiplex PCR; the TCRdb copy retains only in-frame clones and omits some. V and J calls plus clone size are reproduced from that table; the DNA served to infer D and trimming. The sample lists under 150,000 clones, 75% to 90% occurring once. The data are from a study of blood T cell repertoires in COVID-19. Study background: Acute and convalescent COVID-19 specimens originated in the United States, Italy and Spain. T cells, B-cell-depleted T cells, or PBMCs supplied cDNA or gDNA.

Trimming shortened V by 5 bases and J by 6 bases, and 16 bases separated the two germline ends. Germline CDR1 is SGHAT and CDR2 is FQNNGV. The length of the CDR3 is 14 residues. This TCR was recovered from a man between 70 and 80 years old with acute or convalescent COVID-19. V and J are TRBV11-2 and TRBJ1-2; maybe TRBD1 (6 bases). Sequenced sample: peripheral blood. This CDR3 reads CASSPVSQGHGYTF. In DNA form, the CDR3 reads TGTGCCAGCAGCCCCGTCTCCCAGGGGCATGGCTACACCTTC.